This passage covers 26 T cell receptor beta chains from one sample sequenced in a study of blood T cell repertoires in COVID-19. Clones were read by immunoSEQ multiplex PCR, and TCRdb kept only the in-frame ones, dropping some. Among 230,000 or so clones, around 84% were seen once, and the ten largest hold less than 20%. The sample taken for sequencing was peripheral blood. The origin of the receptors is a man aged 30-40 years with active or convalescent COVID-19.

The rearrangement joins TRBV5-1 to TRBJ1-2; possible D gene TRBD1, 6 bases. Germline V gene data show CDR1 as SGHRS and CDR2 as YFSETQ. Trimming pared 4 bases from V and 6 bases from J, leaving 19 bases between. This CDR3 is 15 amino acids long. The CDR3 loop reads CASSAGQKYSHGYTF. As DNA, the CDR3 is TGCGCCAGCAGCGCTGGACAGAAATATTCCCATGGCTACACCTTC.

This chain links TRBV4-2 with TRBJ2-1; D may be TRBD2 (5 bases). Germline lookup yields CDR1 LGHNA and CDR2 YNFKEQ. V was clipped by 0 bases and J by 8 bases, with 8 bases between them. CDR3 length equals 13 residues. The CDR3 loop is CASSQDGVHEQFF. Here the CDR3 DNA reads TGTGCCAGCAGCCAAGACGGGGTTCATGAGCAGTTCTTC.

The chain is built from TRBV7-2 and TRBJ2-5; D is uncertain. CDR3 length: 13 residues. Trimming shortened V by 0 bases and J by 7 bases, and 9 bases separated the two germline ends. Germline CDR1 SGHTA, CDR2 FQGNSA. The CDR3 sequence: CASSLAIRGTQYF. CDR3 DNA: TGTGCCAGCAGCTTAGCGATTAGAGGGACCCAGTACTTC.

The chain links TRBV30 to TRBJ2-7; 10 bases map to TRBD1. The germline V gene has CDR1 GTSNPN and CDR2 SVGIG (reference sequence). The junction had 9 bases not matched to a gene; V was cut back by 1 base and J by 6 bases. The CDR3 runs 15 residues. CDR3 residues: CAWSAGTGAISEQYF. The CDR3 coding sequence is TGTGCCTGGAGTGCGGGGACAGGGGCCATCTCCGAGCAGTACTTC.

The gene calls are TRBV7-9 and TRBJ1-2; 11 bases are a match to TRBD1. Trimming took 5 bases from V and 8 from J; bases not matched to a gene: 7. The CDR3 covers 14 residues. CDR1 is SEHNR, CDR2 FQNEAQ, per germline (reference sequence). For the CDR3, the DNA is TGTGCCAGCAGCAGAACCGGGACAGGGGGAGGCTACACCTTC. This translates into CASSRTGTGGGYTF. Full variable domain (rest looked up from reference TRBV7-9 and TRBJ1-2): DTGVSQNPRHKITKRGQNVTFRCDPISEHNRLYWYRQTLGQGPEFLTYFQNEAQLEKSRLLSDRFSAERPKGSFSTLEIQRTEQGDSAMYLCASSRTGTGGGYTFGSGTRLTVV.

The gene calls are TRBV4-2 and TRBJ1-1, with 9 bases fitting TRBD1. The CDR3 is 17 residues long. The germline CDR1 and CDR2 sequences are LGHNA and YNFKEQ. Trimming at V came to 4 bases and at J to 0 bases, leaving 9 bases not matched to a gene. The CDR3 loop reads CASSLKLGQGLNTEAFF. CDR3 sequence (DNA): TGTGCCAGCAGCCTCAAGTTGGGACAGGGATTGAACACTGAAGCTTTCTTT.

To note about this clone: The junction departs from the called germline gene at one end, perhaps through a read error. This chain joins TRBV28 and TRBJ1-6, with no clear D. The CDR3 totals 16 residues. Germline CDR1 and CDR2: MDHEN and SYDVKM. CDR3 region: CASETPRAHRDSPLYF. The CDR3 nucleotides are TGTGCCAGCGAGACCCCAAGGGCGCATCGGGATTCACCCCTCTACTTT.

V and J are TRBV7-3 and TRBJ1-1; possibly TRBD1 for D (6 bases). V was pared by 5 bases and J by 0 bases, with 10 bases between. The CDR3 is 14 amino acids. From germline, CDR1 is SGHTA and CDR2 FQGTGA. The DNA of the CDR3 is TGTGCCAGCAGCCCGGGGACATTGAACACTGAAGCTTTCTTT. Protein: CASSPGTLNTEAFF.

The chain carries TRBV9 and TRBJ2-3; 8 bases map to TRBD1. The V gene end was trimmed by 3 bases and the J gene end by 0 bases; junction bases not matched to a gene: 6. The CDR3 is 16 amino acids. The V gene's germline CDR1 is SGDLS and CDR2 YYNGEE. CDR3 DNA sequence: TGTGCCAGCAGCGGAACAGGGGGTCCTAGCACAGATACGCAGTATTTT. Translating gives CASSGTGGPSTDTQYF. The full variable domain, in which reference TRBV9 and TRBJ2-3 provide the parts outside the CDR3, is DSGVTQTPKHLITATGQRVTLRCSPRSGDLSVYWYQQSLDQGLQFLIQYYNGEERAKGNILERFSAQQFPDLHSELNLSSLELGDSALYFCASSGTGGPSTDTQYFGPGTRLTVL.

The J gene is TRBJ2-3, the V gene TRBV25-1; D is ambiguous. V gave up 7 bases and J gave up 5 bases, with 16 bases separating them. The CDR3 is 14 amino acids. Germline V gene sequence: CDR1 MGHDK, CDR2 SYGVNS. The CDR3 DNA is TGTGCCAGCAAAGACCTACCTTCGGGAGATACGCAGTATTTT. It specifies CASKDLPSGDTQYF.

This sequence joins TRBV7-2 and TRBJ2-7; 9 bases map to TRBD1. V gave up 5 bases and J gave up 4 bases; unmatched junction bases: 3. The CDR3 has 13 amino acids. CDR1 is SGHTA, CDR2 FQGNSA, per germline. Here the CDR3 reads CASSVDRGYEQYF. As DNA, the CDR3 is TGTGCCAGCAGCGTGGACAGGGGTTACGAGCAGTACTTC.

The rearrangement links TRBV7-9 to TRBJ2-2; tentatively, D is TRBD2 (6 bases). The CDR3 length is 16 residues. Germline assignment: CDR1 SEHNR and CDR2 FQNEAQ (reference sequence). The ends were cut back, 2 bases at V and 1 base at J, with 11 bases in the middle. The CDR3 DNA follows: TGTGCCAGCAGCTTAAAAAGCGGGCAGAACACCGGGGAGCTGTTTTTT. Translated: CASSLKSGQNTGELFF.

This chain connects TRBV7-9 to TRBJ2-3; D may be TRBD2 (6 bases). The germline V and J ends were trimmed by 2 bases and 2 bases, with 8 bases remaining between them. CDR1 is SEHNR, CDR2 FQNEAQ, per germline (reference sequence). The CDR3 runs 14 residues. CDR3 amino acids: CASSLTSPTDTQYF. DNA for the CDR3: TGTGCCAGCAGCTTAACTAGCCCCACAGATACGCAGTATTTT.

A note on this clone: The junction and the germline gene differ at one end; a read error may be behind it. CDR3 coding DNA: TGTGCCAGCCTCTACTCCCCGGGACAGGGGCCCGGCATCGTCTTC. It yields the protein CASLYSPGQGPGIVF. V usage is TRBV2 and J usage is TRBJ2-1; 10 bases are a match to TRBD1. Per germline, CDR1 SNHLY and CDR2 FYNNEI. The CDR3 is made up of 15 amino acids.

This chain uses TRBV7-2 with TRBJ1-1; 10 bases are shared with TRBD1. J gave up 4 bases and V 5 bases, and 10 bases lay outside the gene matches. The germline V gene has CDR1 SGHTA and CDR2 FQGNSA. The CDR3 is made up of 16 amino acids. CDR3 in amino acids: CASSPRQGAQSTEAFF. In nucleotides, the CDR3 is TGTGCCAGCAGCCCGCGACAGGGGGCGCAGTCCACTGAAGCTTTCTTT.

The rearrangement joins TRBV5-5 to TRBJ1-5, with D perhaps TRBD1 (5 bases). CDR3 length equals 15 residues. Germline V gene sequence: CDR1 SGHKS, CDR2 YYEKEE (reference sequence). Trimming stripped 4 bases from V and 5 bases from J, with 16 bases between. For the CDR3, the DNA is TGTGCCAGCAGCCTATCTAGCGGGGGTTATCAGCCCCAGCATTTT. Amino acid sequence: CASSLSSGGYQPQHF. Full variable domain (missing parts from reference TRBV5-5 and TRBJ1-5): DAGVTQSPTHLIKTRGQQVTLRCSPISGHKSVSWYQQVLGQGPQFIFQYYEKEERGRGNFPDRFSARQFPNYSSELNVNALLLGDSALYLCASSLSSGGYQPQHFGDGTRLSIL.

This clone showed up just a few times. J is TRBJ1-2 and V is TRBV7-2, with no clear D. The germline V gene has CDR1 SGHTA and CDR2 FQGNSA. CDR3 length equals 14 residues. Trimming left V 7 bases short and J 5 bases short, with 17 bases between. CDR3: CASKTGSAAYGYTF. The CDR3 DNA reads as TGTGCCAGCAAAACCGGGTCAGCGGCTTATGGCTACACCTTC.

This rearrangement joins TRBV29-1 to TRBJ1-2; no definite D call. The CDR3 loop spans 10 amino acids. The germline gives CDR1 SQVTM, CDR2 ANQGSEA. The V gene lost 4 bases and the J gene lost 3 bases, with 3 bases spanning the gap. This CDR3 reads CSVADYGYTF. The CDR3 DNA reads as TGCAGCGTTGCGGACTATGGCTACACCTTC.

V usage is TRBV9 and J usage is TRBJ2-1; D is perhaps TRBD1 (6 bases). The V end was cut by 3 bases, the J end by 5 bases, with 21 bases between. This CDR3 spans 17 amino acids. From germline, CDR1 is SGDLS and CDR2 YYNGEE. The CDR3 loop reads CASSASRTDASDNEQFF. CDR3 nucleotide sequence: TGTGCCAGCAGCGCCTCCCGGACAGACGCGTCGGACAATGAGCAGTTCTTC.

The rearrangement links TRBV7-9 to TRBJ2-5; 11 bases line up with TRBD1. V lost 4 bases and J lost 0; bases outside the gene matches: 4. The germline V gene has CDR1 SEHNR and CDR2 FQNEAQ (reference sequence). CDR3 length: 16 amino acids. As DNA, the CDR3 is TGTGCCAGCAGCTCCCAGGACAGGGGGCACCAAGAGACCCAGTACTTC. Protein: CASSSQDRGHQETQYF.

The chain couples TRBV15 to TRBJ1-2; D ambiguous. V shed 6 bases and J shed 8 bases, with 13 bases lying between them. There are 12 residues in the CDR3. Germline assignment: CDR1 LNHNV and CDR2 YYDKDF (reference sequence). CDR3 DNA: TGTGCCACCAGACGACTCGAGGAAGGCTACACCTTC. Its translation: CATRRLEEGYTF. The entire variable domain, with the rest obtained from reference TRBV15 and TRBJ1-2, is as follows: DAMVIQNPRYQVTQFGKPVTLSCSQTLNHNVMYWYQQKSSQAPKLLFHYYDKDFNNEADTPDNFQSRRPNTSFCFLDIRSPGLGDTAMYLCATRRLEEGYTFGSGTRLTVV.

The chain recombines TRBV28 with TRBJ1-5; D is perhaps TRBD1 (6 bases). The CDR3 is made up of 12 amino acids. In germline, CDR1 is MDHEN, CDR2 SYDVKM. V lost 6 bases to trimming and J lost 6 bases, with 9 bases between them. CDR3 sequence (DNA): TGTGCCAGCAGGGCACAGGGTCAGCCCCAGCATTTT. It specifies CASRAQGQPQHF.

The chain employs TRBV27 and TRBJ2-1; D is ambiguous. Per the germline V gene, CDR1 is MNHEY and CDR2 is SMNVEV (reference sequence). Trimming stripped 8 bases from V and 10 bases from J, with 24 bases between. CDR3 length: 15 amino acids. Written as DNA, the CDR3 is TGTGCCAGCTCCCGGGTCCGGGTCGACCGCCGGGAGCAGTTCTTC. Translation gives CASSRVRVDRREQFF.

The chain carries TRBV15 and TRBJ2-7, with D maybe TRBD2 (5 bases). Trimming removed 5 bases at V and 7 bases at J, with 18 bases between. Per germline, CDR1 LNHNV and CDR2 YYDKDF (reference sequence). The CDR3 is 14 residues long. CDR3 nucleotides: TGTGCCACCAGCCCTGGGAGAACGGTCTTGGAGCAGTACTTC. Protein sequence: CATSPGRTVLEQYF.

The V call is TRBV11-2, the J call TRBJ2-5; D perhaps matches TRBD2 (5 bases). This CDR3 spans 14 amino acids. V lost 7 bases and J 7 bases, leaving 19 bases between the germline ends. Germline V gene sequence: CDR1 SGHAT, CDR2 FQNNGV. The CDR3 nucleotides read TGTGCCAGCAAGATTCTCGGGGTCGGAGGGACCCAGTACTTC. Translated: CASKILGVGGTQYF.

The V call is TRBV27, the J call TRBJ1-1, with TRBD1 matching 7 bases. V shed 6 bases, J shed 0 bases, and the junction held 4 bases outside the gene matches. Germline V gives CDR1 MNHEY, CDR2 SMNVEV (reference sequence). The CDR3 length is 14 residues. CDR3 nucleotides: TGTGCCAGCAGCCTAGGGGGCCTGAACACTGAAGCTTTCTTT. Protein sequence: CASSLGGLNTEAFF.